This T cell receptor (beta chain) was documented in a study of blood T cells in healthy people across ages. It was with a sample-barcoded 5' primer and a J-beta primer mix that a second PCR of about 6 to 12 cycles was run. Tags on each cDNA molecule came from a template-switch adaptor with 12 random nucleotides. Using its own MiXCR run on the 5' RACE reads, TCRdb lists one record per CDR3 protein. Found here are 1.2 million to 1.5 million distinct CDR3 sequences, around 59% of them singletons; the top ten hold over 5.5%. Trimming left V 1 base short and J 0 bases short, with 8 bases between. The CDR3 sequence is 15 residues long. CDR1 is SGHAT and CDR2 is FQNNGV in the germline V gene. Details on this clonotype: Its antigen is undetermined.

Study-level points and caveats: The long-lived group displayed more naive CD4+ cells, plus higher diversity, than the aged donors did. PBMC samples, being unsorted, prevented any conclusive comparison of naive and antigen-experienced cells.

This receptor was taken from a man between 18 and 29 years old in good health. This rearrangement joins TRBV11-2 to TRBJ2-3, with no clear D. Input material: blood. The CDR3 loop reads CASSLVGKSTDTQYF. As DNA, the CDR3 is TGTGCCAGCAGCTTAGTAGGGAAGAGCACAGATACGCAGTATTTT. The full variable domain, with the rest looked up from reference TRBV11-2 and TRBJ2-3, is EAGVAQSPRYKIIEKRQSVAFWCNPISGHATLYWYQQILGQGPKLLIQFQNNGVVDDSQLPKDRFSAERLKGVDSTLKIQPAKLEDSAVYLCASSLVGKSTDTQYFGPGTRLTVL.